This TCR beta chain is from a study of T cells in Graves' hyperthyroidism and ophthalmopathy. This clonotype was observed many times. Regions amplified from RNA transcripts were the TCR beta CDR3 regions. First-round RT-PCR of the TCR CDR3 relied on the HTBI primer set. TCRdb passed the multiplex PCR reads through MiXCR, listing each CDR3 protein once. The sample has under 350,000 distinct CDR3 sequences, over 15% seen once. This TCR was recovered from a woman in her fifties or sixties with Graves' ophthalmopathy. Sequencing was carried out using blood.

The CDR3 protein is CSASSRTGAWEPQHF. The CDR3 DNA reads as TGCAGTGCTAGCTCACGGACAGGGGCATGGGAGCCCCAGCATTTT. V gene TRBV20-1 combines with J gene TRBJ1-5; 9 bases fit TRBD1. The V and J ends lost 3 bases and 8 bases, in that order; junction bases with no gene match: 11. The V gene's germline CDR1 is DFQATT and CDR2 SNEGSKA (reference sequence). The CDR3 is 15 amino acids.